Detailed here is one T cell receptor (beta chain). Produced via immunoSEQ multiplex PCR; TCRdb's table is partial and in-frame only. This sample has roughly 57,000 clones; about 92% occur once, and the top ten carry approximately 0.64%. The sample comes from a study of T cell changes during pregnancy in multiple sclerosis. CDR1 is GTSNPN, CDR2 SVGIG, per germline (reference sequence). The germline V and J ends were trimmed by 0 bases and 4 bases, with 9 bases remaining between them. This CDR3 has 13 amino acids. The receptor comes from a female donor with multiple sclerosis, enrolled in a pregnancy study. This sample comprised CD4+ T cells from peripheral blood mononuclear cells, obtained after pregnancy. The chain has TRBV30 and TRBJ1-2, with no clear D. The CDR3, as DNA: TGTGCCTGGAGTGTTGCAGATTTCTATGGCTACACCTTC. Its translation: CAWSVADFYGYTF.